This T cell receptor (beta chain) is from a study of cytomegalovirus exposure and HLA in healthy donors. The study's findings and limits: Analyses of presence and absence presupposed an approximately uniform sequencing depth across donors. TCR beta V segments were, for the most part, productive about 87% or about 30% of the time in an earlier analysis.

V lost 6 bases to trimming and J lost 0 bases, with 6 bases between them. This CDR3 contains 13 residues. The germline CDR1 and CDR2 sequences are SEHNR and FQNEAQ (reference sequence). The PCR had 60 Vbeta and 13 Jbeta primers. Study processing details: Unique TCR beta chains numbered about 72 million in a later analysis, with approximately 10 million shared. The method was immunoSEQ multiplex PCR; TCRdb's version includes in-frame clones alone and lacks a portion of them. The V and J calls and clone size are taken from that table; D and trimming were inferred from the DNA. The data contain approximately 180,000 clones, around 84% of them singletons. Worth noting for this clone: What it binds is unknown.

The origin of this receptor is a woman aged 18-29 years in good health and CMV-seronegative. The sample comprised PBMCs. The rearrangement uses TRBV7-9 and TRBJ1-3; no clear D gene. CDR3 region: CASSEVSGNTIYF. CDR3 in DNA: TGTGCCAGCAGTGAGGTCTCTGGAAACACCATATATTTT.